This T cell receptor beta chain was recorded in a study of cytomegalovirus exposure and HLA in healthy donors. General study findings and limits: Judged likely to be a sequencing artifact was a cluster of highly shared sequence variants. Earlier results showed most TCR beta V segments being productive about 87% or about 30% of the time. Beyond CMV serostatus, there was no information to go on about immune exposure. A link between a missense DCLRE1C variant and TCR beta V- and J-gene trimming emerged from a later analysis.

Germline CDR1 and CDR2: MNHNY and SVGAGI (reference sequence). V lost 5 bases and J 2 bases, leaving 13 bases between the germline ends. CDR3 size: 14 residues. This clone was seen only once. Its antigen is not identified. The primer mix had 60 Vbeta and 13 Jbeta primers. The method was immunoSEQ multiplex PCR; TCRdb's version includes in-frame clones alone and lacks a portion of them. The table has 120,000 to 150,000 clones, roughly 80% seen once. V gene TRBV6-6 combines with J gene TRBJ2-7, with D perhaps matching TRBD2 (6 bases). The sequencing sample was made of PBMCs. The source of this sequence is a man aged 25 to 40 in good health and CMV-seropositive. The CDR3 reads CASSPSSVPYEQYF. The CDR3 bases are TGTGCCAGCAGTCCATCTAGCGTGCCCTACGAGCAGTACTTC.